This TCR beta chain came from a study of radiation and T cells in renal cell carcinoma. Notes on the study in general: In blood, top tumor clones expanded by 2 weeks, shrinking by 4.

Comment on this clone: The antigen is undetermined.

In germline, CDR1 is LNHNV, CDR2 YYDKDF (reference sequence). The CDR3 is 15 residues long. The germline V and J ends were trimmed by 1 base and 5 bases, with 11 bases remaining between them. Here immunoSEQ multiplex PCR was the method, and the copy in TCRdb shows in-frame clones only, minus some. This sample has under 200,000 clones, with 88% found just once. The time point was: blood 4 weeks post-SBRT, at nephrectomy. Treatment in this sample: 15 Gy SBRT to primary tumor, nephrectomy 4 weeks later. Nephrectomy followed 15 Gy stereotactic body radiation by 4 weeks. Radiation-treated patients gave blood at baseline, week 2 and week 4. The patient's renal cell carcinoma had clear cell pathology.

Sequenced material: blood, taken from a patient whose treatment included radiotherapy and nephrectomy. The V gene is TRBV15, the J gene TRBJ2-2, with D possibly being TRBD2 (5 bases). This clonotype was obtained from a woman aged 50 to 60 with renal cell carcinoma. The CDR3 here is CATSRAERGTGELFF. The CDR3 DNA sequence: TGTGCCACCAGCAGAGCCGAACGGGGAACCGGGGAGCTGTTTTTT.